In its sample, the clone carrying this T cell receptor (beta chain) was seen a few times. The antigen remains unidentified. Trimming removed 5 bases at V and 8 bases at J, with 10 bases between. The germline gives CDR1 MNHEY, CDR2 SVGAGI. The CDR3 covers 12 residues. This entry is derived from a study of post-analysis software for immune sequencing data. Study information: As for disease course, relapsing-remitting, secondary progressive and progressive-relapsing multiple sclerosis were all included. Study-level points and caveats: TRBV5-6, TRBV5-1 and TRBV20-1 were among 4 or 5 TRBV segments more frequent in patients than controls.

Prepared libraries of TCR beta cDNA carried unique molecular identifiers. Each CDR3 protein is one row after TCRdb ran MiXCR on the PCR reads. The table includes about 400,000 distinct CDR3 sequences, around 33% detected once. The chain couples TRBV6-5 to TRBJ2-1, with a weak D call TRBD2 (6 bases). This TCR was recovered from a girl between 10 and 17 years old with multiple sclerosis. Sequenced sample: blood. The CDR3 region is CASSRLDHEQFF. The CDR3 DNA reads TGTGCCAGCAGTCGACTAGACCATGAGCAGTTCTTC.